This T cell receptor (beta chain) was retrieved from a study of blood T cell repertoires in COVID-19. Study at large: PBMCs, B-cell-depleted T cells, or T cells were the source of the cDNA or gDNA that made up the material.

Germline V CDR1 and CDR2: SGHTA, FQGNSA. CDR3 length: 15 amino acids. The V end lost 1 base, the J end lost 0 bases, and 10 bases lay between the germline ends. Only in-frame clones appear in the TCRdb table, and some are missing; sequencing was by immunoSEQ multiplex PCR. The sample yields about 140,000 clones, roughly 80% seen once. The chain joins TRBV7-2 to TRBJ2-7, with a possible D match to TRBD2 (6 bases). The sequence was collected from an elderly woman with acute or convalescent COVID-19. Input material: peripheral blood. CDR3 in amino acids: CASSLGLAYSYEQYF. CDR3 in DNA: TGTGCCAGCAGCTTAGGCCTAGCGTACTCCTACGAGCAGTACTTC.